Included here is one TCR beta chain sequence, with context. The data were taken from a study of T cells expressing NK-cell markers. For each CDR3 protein, TCRdb gives one entry from its re-call of the 5' RACE reads, without DNA. The sample yields fewer than 550,000 distinct CDR3 sequences, of which the top ten take up 1.4%. The sample was blood T cells: a sorted CD56 or NKG2C T cell subset, CD4+ or CD8+ T cells, or bulk PBMC T cells (not recorded which). The clonotype was recovered from a woman in her forties or fifties in good health.

The CDR3 is CATSESTSGRREQFF. The chain carries TRBV24-1 and TRBJ2-1; TCRdb names TRBD2, which stays unverified in the absence of DNA. The germline V gene encodes CDR1 KGHDR and CDR2 SFDVKD. The CDR3 consists of 15 residues.